This T cell receptor beta chain was captured by sequencing in a study of blood T cell repertoires in COVID-19. Background on the study: The United States, Italy and Spain were the sources of the acute and convalescent COVID-19 samples. PBMCs, B-cell-depleted T cells, or T cells were the source of the cDNA or gDNA that made up the material.

Per the original methods: Estimation of nucleated cell counts relied on the amplification of reference gene primers. Generated by immunoSEQ multiplex PCR, the TCRdb table keeps only in-frame clones and is missing some. The D gene and trimming were derived from the DNA, and the V and J assignments and clone size from that table. The profile shows 250,000 to 300,000 clones, about 86% of them singletons. Trimming pared 2 bases from V and 0 bases from J, leaving 6 bases between. The CDR3 extends over 14 amino acids. CDR1 is SEHNR and CDR2 is FQNEAQ in the germline V gene (reference sequence). V gene TRBV7-9 combines with J gene TRBJ2-3; a possible D gene is TRBD2 (5 bases). The origin of this receptor is a man aged 30-40 years with active or convalescent COVID-19. The specimen was peripheral blood. Here the CDR3 reads CASSLPGSTDTQYF. Written as DNA, the CDR3 is TGTGCCAGCAGCTTACCGGGGAGCACAGATACGCAGTATTTT.